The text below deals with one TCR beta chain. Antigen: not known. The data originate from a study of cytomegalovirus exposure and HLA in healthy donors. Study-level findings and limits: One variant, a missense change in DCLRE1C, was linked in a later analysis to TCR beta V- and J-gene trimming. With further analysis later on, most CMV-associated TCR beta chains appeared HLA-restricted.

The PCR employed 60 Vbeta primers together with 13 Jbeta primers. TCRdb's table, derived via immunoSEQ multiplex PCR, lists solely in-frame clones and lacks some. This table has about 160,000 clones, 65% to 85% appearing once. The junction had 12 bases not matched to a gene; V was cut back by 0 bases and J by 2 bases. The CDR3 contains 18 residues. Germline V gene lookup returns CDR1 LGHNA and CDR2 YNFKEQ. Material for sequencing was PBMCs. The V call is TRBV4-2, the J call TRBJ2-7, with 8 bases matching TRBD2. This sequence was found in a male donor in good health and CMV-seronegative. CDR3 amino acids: CASSQDPLGREVPYEQYF. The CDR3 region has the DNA TGTGCCAGCAGCCAAGACCCTCTTGGGCGGGAGGTACCCTACGAGCAGTACTTC.